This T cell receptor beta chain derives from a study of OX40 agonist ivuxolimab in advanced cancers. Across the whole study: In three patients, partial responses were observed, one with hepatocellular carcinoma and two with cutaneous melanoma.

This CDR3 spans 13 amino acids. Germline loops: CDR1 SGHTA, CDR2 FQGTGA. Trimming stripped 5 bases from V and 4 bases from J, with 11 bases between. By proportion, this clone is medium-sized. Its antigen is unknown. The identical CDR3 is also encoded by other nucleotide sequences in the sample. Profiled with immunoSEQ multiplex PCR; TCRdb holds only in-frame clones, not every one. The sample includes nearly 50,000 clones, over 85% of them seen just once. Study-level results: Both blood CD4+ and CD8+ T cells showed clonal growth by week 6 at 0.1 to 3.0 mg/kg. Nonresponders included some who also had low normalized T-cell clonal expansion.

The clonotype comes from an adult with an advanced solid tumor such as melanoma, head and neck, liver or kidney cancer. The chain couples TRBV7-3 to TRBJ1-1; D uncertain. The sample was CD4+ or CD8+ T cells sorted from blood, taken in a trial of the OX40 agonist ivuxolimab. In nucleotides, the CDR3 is TGTGCCAGCAGCCTCGGGTACGGCACTGAAGCTTTCTTT. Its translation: CASSLGYGTEAFF.